This is a list of T cell receptor beta chains from one sample in a study of shared clonotypes between healthy human individuals. This table comes from immunoSEQ multiplex PCR, and its TCRdb copy is limited to in-frame clones, with some not included. The top ten clones hold around 0.11% of a sample with 550,000 to 750,000 clones, 95% to 96% of them seen once. The specimen sequenced was naive CD8+ T cells sorted from blood. These TCRs come from a woman in her twenties or thirties in good health. Each CDR3 is given without its conserved first and last residue. Each record gives: V gene, clone size, CDR3 protein. Clone size is stated in some rows and not others, as once, few, many or a class when expanded.

v_gene: TRBV7-9
abundance: .
CDR3aa: ASSFLRGRQPNTEAF

v_gene: TRBV7-9
abundance: .
CDR3aa: ASIPDSNQPQH

v_gene: TRBV15
abundance: .
CDR3aa: ATSRVANGQETQY

v_gene: TRBV7-3
abundance: .
CDR3aa: ASSVTQGRNNEQF

v_gene: TRBV2
abundance: .
CDR3aa: ASRQRLLQPQH

v_gene: TRBV9
abundance: .
CDR3aa: ASSVTGYNEQF

v_gene: TRBV6-1
abundance: once
CDR3aa: ASQTVNTGELF

v_gene: TRBV2
abundance: .
CDR3aa: ASSEGQGSNEKLF

v_gene: TRBV30
abundance: .
CDR3aa: AWTLGGNTEAF

v_gene: TRBV25-1
abundance: once
CDR3aa: ASSPRAEWNTEAF

v_gene: TRBV5-8
abundance: once
CDR3aa: ASEPTVGANYGYT

v_gene: TRBV4-2
abundance: .
CDR3aa: ASSQGDQPGVYEQY

v_gene: TRBV5-1
abundance: .
CDR3aa: ASAGVAGDWSYNEQF

v_gene: TRBV5-1
abundance: .
CDR3aa: ASSPPRSGVGNTEAF

v_gene: TRBV19
abundance: .
CDR3aa: ASSTGFIEAF

v_gene: TRBV27
abundance: .
CDR3aa: ASSPTRGPGGLAGYNEQF

v_gene: TRBV28
abundance: .
CDR3aa: ASSLVAQGWNQPQH

v_gene: TRBV7-9
abundance: .
CDR3aa: ASSLLAGDRTQY

v_gene: TRBV2
abundance: once
CDR3aa: ASSPTGTYEQY

v_gene: TRBV28
abundance: .
CDR3aa: ASSYSVSMNTEAF

v_gene: TRBV7-9
abundance: .
CDR3aa: ASSLSPGPSGNTIY

v_gene: TRBV4-1
abundance: .
CDR3aa: ASSLVGGPYEQY

v_gene: TRBV30
abundance: .
CDR3aa: AWSATTVAY

v_gene: TRBV27
abundance: .
CDR3aa: ASSPPQQGAQHEQY